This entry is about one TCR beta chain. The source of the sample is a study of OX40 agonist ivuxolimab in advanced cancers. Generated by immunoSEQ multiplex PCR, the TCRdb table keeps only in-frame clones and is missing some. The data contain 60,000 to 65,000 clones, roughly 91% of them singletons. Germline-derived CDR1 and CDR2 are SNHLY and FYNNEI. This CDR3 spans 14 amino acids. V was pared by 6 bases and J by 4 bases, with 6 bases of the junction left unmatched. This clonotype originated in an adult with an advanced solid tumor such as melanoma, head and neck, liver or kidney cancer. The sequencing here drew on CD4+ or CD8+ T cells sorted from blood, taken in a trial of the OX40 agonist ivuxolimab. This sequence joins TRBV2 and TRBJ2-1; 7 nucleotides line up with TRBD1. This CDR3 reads CASSPDRFYNEQFF. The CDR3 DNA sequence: TGTGCCAGCAGCCCGGACAGGTTTTACAATGAGCAGTTCTTC.